The next 21 T cell receptor beta chains were all read from a single sample in a study of T cells expressing NK-cell markers (dated by TCRdb to the early 2020s). The receptor library was made with 5' RACE. TCRdb shows the sequencer as Illumina HiSeq 2000. TCRdb reprocessed the reads and lists each CDR3 protein sequence as a single entry, with no DNA. The table for this sample shows around 550,000 distinct CDR3 sequences. The ten largest clones capture under 4.5% of the sample. The sequencing sample was made of blood T cells: a sorted CD56 or NKG2C T cell subset, CD4+ or CD8+ T cells, or bulk PBMC T cells (not recorded which). The receptors come from a man aged 18-30 years in good health. Donor details come from another sample of the same person, matched by shared clones.

The V call is TRBV20-1, the J call TRBJ2-1; TCRdb's D gene call, TRBD2, goes unchecked for lack of DNA. This CDR3 has 15 residues. CDR1 DFQATT and CDR2 SNEGSKA come from the germline V gene (reference sequence). The CDR3 here is CSARVGGGGNYEQFF.

J is TRBJ2-6 and V is TRBV10-3; TCRdb names TRBD1, which stays unverified in the absence of DNA. Germline CDR1 ENHRY, CDR2 SYGVKD. This CDR3 is 18 amino acids long. CDR3 in amino acids: CAISVNRGRFTGANVLTF.

V usage is TRBV11-2 and J usage is TRBJ2-4; TCRdb's D call, TRBD2, is unchecked because there is no DNA. The germline CDR1 and CDR2 sequences are SGHAT and FQNNGV. The CDR3 has 15 residues. The CDR3 loop is CASSLEGVAKNIQYF. The variable domain in full, with the rest retrieved from reference TRBV11-2 and TRBJ2-4, is EAGVAQSPRYKIIEKRQSVAFWCNPISGHATLYWYQQILGQGPKLLIQFQNNGVVDDSQLPKDRFSAERLKGVDSTLKIQPAKLEDSAVYLCASSLEGVAKNIQYFGAGTRLSVL.

V gene TRBV27 combines with J gene TRBJ2-3; TCRdb selects TRBD2, and the lack of DNA leaves this call unchecked. Per germline, CDR1 MNHEY and CDR2 SMNVEV (reference sequence). The length of the CDR3 is 17 residues. The CDR3 is CASTRMSHVEGTDTQYF.

The genes are TRBV10-3 and TRBJ2-3. The CDR3 is 15 residues long. CDR1 ENHRY and CDR2 SYGVKD come from the germline V gene. The CDR3 sequence is CAISESTGSTDTQYF.

The chain recombines TRBV5-1 with TRBJ2-2; absent DNA, TCRdb's TRBD2 call cannot be checked. This CDR3 has 17 residues. CDR1 is SGHRS, CDR2 YFSETQ, per germline. CDR3: CASSPLTSGSFTGELFF.

The rearrangement joins TRBV5-6 to TRBJ2-2. CDR3 length: 15 residues. CDR1 SGHDT and CDR2 YYEEEE come from the germline V gene. CDR3 sequence: CASSWGVVNTGELFF.

This sequence joins TRBV25-1 and TRBJ2-7; TCRdb names TRBD1, which stays unverified in the absence of DNA. This CDR3 has 14 amino acids. Germline lookup yields CDR1 MGHDK and CDR2 SYGVNS. CDR3 residues: CASGSTGPPYEQYF.

V usage is TRBV12-3 or TRBV12-4 and J usage is TRBJ1-2; absent DNA, TCRdb's TRBD1 call cannot be checked. The CDR3 extends over 16 amino acids. The CDR3 region is CASSFRRTVNDYGYTF.

The V gene is TRBV12-3 or TRBV12-4, the J gene TRBJ2-5. CDR3 length equals 12 residues. The CDR3 reads CASSLDGVRKYF.

The genes are TRBV20-1 and TRBJ2-5. Germline V gives CDR1 DFQATT, CDR2 SNEGSKA (reference sequence). The CDR3 is 13 amino acids. CDR3 amino acids: CSALGYGQETQYF.

The chain joins TRBV20-1 to TRBJ2-3; checking the TCRdb D call of TRBD1 is not possible without DNA. Germline V gene lookup returns CDR1 DFQATT and CDR2 SNEGSKA (reference sequence). The CDR3 runs to 15 residues. CDR3 amino acids: CSAREQGVRTDTQYF.

CDR3 sequence: CSVDDRDYNEQFF. The chain joins TRBV29-1 to TRBJ2-1; the D gene TCRdb calls, TRBD1, cannot be checked with no DNA. CDR1 SQVTM and CDR2 ANQGSEA come from the germline V gene. The CDR3 has 13 amino acids.

The chain has TRBV6-5 and TRBJ1-2; without DNA, the TCRdb call of TRBD1 cannot be checked. Germline V lookup: CDR1 MNHEY, CDR2 SVGAGI. The CDR3 is made up of 16 amino acids. This CDR3 is CASSYSGARRIRGYTF.

The chain has TRBV25-1 and TRBJ2-3; the D call of TRBD2 rests on TCRdb alone, since no DNA is present to check it. The CDR3 is 15 residues long. CDR1 and CDR2 (germline): MGHDK, SYGVNS. CDR3 amino acids: CASSDPRVSTDTQYF. The full variable domain, completed using reference TRBV25-1 and TRBJ2-3, is EADIYQTPRYLVIGTGKKITLECSQTMGHDKMYWYQQDPGMELHLIHYSYGVNSTEKGDLSSESTVSRIRTEHFPLTLESARPSHTSQYLCASSDPRVSTDTQYFGPGTRLTVL.

The chain joins TRBV7-8 to TRBJ2-5. This CDR3 region has 13 residues. CDR1 SGHVS and CDR2 FQNEAQ come from the germline V gene. The CDR3 here is CASSSNQRETQYF. Full variable domain (remainder filled in from reference TRBV7-8 and TRBJ2-5): GAGVSQSPRYKVAKRGQDVALRCDPISGHVSLFWYQQALGQGPEFLTYFQNEAQLDKSGLPSDRFFAERPEGSVSTLKIQRTQQEDSAVYLCASSSNQRETQYFGPGTRLLVL.

The V and J genes are TRBV20-1 and TRBJ2-2; no DNA is available, so the TRBD1 call from TCRdb remains unchecked. CDR1 and CDR2 (germline): DFQATT, SNEGSKA (reference sequence). The CDR3 spans 15 residues. The CDR3 is CSAGTGGTLTGELFF.

V usage is TRBV5-1 and J usage is TRBJ1-2. The CDR3 covers 13 residues. Germline lookup yields CDR1 SGHRS and CDR2 YFSETQ. This CDR3 reads CASSRDGPNGYTF. The entire variable domain, with the rest obtained from reference TRBV5-1 and TRBJ1-2, is as follows: KAGVTQTPRYLIKTRGQQVTLSCSPISGHRSVSWYQQTPGQGLQFLFEYFSETQRNKGNFPGRFSGRQFSNSRSEMNVSTLELGDSALYLCASSRDGPNGYTFGSGTRLTVV.

The chain has TRBV23-1 and TRBJ2-5. TRBV23-1 is marked as an open reading frame, function uncertain. The CDR3 runs 14 residues. This CDR3 reads CASSQELLEETQYF.

This CDR3 reads CAWSLGGQGYEQYF. The chain combines TRBV30 with TRBJ2-7; TCRdb outputs TRBD1, but without DNA this stays unchecked. Looked up from germline, CDR1 is GTSNPN and CDR2 is SVGIG (reference sequence). The CDR3 has 14 residues.

This chain uses TRBV20-1 with TRBJ2-1. Germline-derived CDR1 and CDR2 are DFQATT and SNEGSKA (reference sequence). The CDR3 covers 14 residues. This CDR3 reads CSARGRFLYNEQFF.